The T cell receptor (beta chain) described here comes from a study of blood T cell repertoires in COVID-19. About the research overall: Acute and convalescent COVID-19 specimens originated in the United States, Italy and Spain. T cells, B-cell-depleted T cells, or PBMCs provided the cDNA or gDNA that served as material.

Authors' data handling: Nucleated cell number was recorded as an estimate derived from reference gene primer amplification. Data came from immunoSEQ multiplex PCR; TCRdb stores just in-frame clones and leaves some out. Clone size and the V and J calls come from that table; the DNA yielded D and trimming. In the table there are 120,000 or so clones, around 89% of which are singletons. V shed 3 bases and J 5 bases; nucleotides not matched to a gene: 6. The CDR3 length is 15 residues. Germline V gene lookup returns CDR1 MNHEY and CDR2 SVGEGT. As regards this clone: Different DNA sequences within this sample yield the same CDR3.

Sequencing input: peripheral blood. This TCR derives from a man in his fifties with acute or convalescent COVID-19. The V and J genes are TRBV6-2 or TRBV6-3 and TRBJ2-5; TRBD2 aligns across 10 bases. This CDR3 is CASSYGGTSDETQYF. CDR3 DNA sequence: TGTGCCAGCAGTTATGGAGGGACTAGCGATGAGACCCAGTACTTC.